The rows below give T cell receptor beta chains drawn from one sample of a study of blood T cell repertoires in COVID-19. TCRdb's copy holds only in-frame clones and misses some; the assay was immunoSEQ multiplex PCR. The sample has around 300,000 clones, about 89% seen once; the top ten hold approximately 1.5%. The sample comprised PBMCs or T cells enriched from blood (not recorded which). The receptor set was obtained from a woman aged 40 to 50 who had recovered from COVID-19. Both conserved end residues are part of each CDR3. Fields, in order: V gene, D gene, J gene, clone size, CDR3 protein. A D gene is named only where the DNA matches it firmly. The size field is filled for only some rows; it gives once, few, many or a size class.

TRBV6-5	.	TRBJ1-6	.	CASSHGHLNSPLHF
TRBV19	.	TRBJ1-2	.	CASSMGGNYGYTF
TRBV10-3	TRBD1	TRBJ2-1	.	CAISETGVAYNEQFF
TRBV4-3	TRBD1	TRBJ2-2	once	CASSPWTGDGTGELFF
TRBV18	.	TRBJ2-1	.	CASSPYGGQRYPYNEQFF
TRBV11-2	.	TRBJ1-2	.	CASSSLGGPRSGYTF
TRBV20-1	.	TRBJ2-3	.	CSARAMDTQYF
TRBV6-1	.	TRBJ1-2	.	CASSEWVQARGNGYTF
TRBV19	.	TRBJ2-1	few	CASSITTLGGEQFF
TRBV24-1	TRBD1	TRBJ2-7	.	CATSDFGADRGSGEQYF
TRBV29-1	.	TRBJ2-2	.	CSVGIGADTGELFF
TRBV20-1	.	TRBJ1-6	.	CSARVGEALHF
TRBV7-3	TRBD2	TRBJ2-2	.	CASSLSPPLAGGSTGELFF
TRBV29-1	.	TRBJ1-1	few	CSVEGGSVNTEAFF
TRBV18	TRBD1	TRBJ2-6	.	CASSPLPGTGGTGANVLTF
TRBV15	.	TRBJ2-7	once	CATSRDLATYEQYF
TRBV4-1	.	TRBJ2-6	.	CASSQGPLLVDVLTF
TRBV29-1	TRBD1	TRBJ1-1	.	CSLRSRQGASAEAFF
TRBV9	TRBD1	TRBJ1-2	.	CASSSRTGTYGYTF
TRBV2	.	TRBJ1-6	.	CASKVDGLNSPLHF
TRBV24-1	.	TRBJ1-4	once	CATSDPGVREKLFF
TRBV4-1	.	TRBJ1-1	.	CASSQGRGATEAFF
TRBV7-2	.	TRBJ1-1	once	CASSLRIQLYEAFF
TRBV2	TRBD1	TRBJ1-2	.	CASSRTGGAYGYTF
TRBV6-5	TRBD1	TRBJ1-5	once	CASSPSDRADQPQHF
TRBV5-1	.	TRBJ2-5	few	CASSRSSKAETQYF
TRBV2	.	TRBJ2-3	.	CASTEDGGSTDTQYF
TRBV7-8	TRBD1	TRBJ1-5	.	CASSPTGGDISNQPQHF
TRBV15	.	TRBJ1-1	few	CATSRRRDTEAFF
TRBV11-2	TRBD1	TRBJ1-3	.	CASTGLRGLGNTIYF
TRBV2	TRBD1	TRBJ1-2	.	CASRESSGQHYGYTF
TRBV19	TRBD1	TRBJ1-5	.	CASSIVYGTEINQPQHF
TRBV19	TRBD1	TRBJ2-4	.	CATSGGVRAKNIQYF
TRBV4-3	TRBD2	TRBJ2-1	once	CASSPGLAGGPIYEQFF
TRBV3-1/TRBV3-2	TRBD2	TRBJ2-2	.	CASSSMERGNTGELFF
TRBV29-1	.	TRBJ1-2	.	CSAEDPNTPYDYGYTF
TRBV9	.	TRBJ1-2	.	CASSVSGVAGYTF
TRBV6-5	TRBD1	TRBJ1-5	.	CASSPGQGNQPQHF
TRBV5-6	.	TRBJ1-1	.	CASSWQGFTEAFF
TRBV7-6	TRBD1	TRBJ1-2	.	CASSLDIGGGYGYTF
TRBV24-1	TRBD1	TRBJ2-1	.	CATSDFDRGQQFF
TRBV4-1	TRBD1	TRBJ1-2	.	CASSQAPGTGIYGYTF
TRBV5-4	.	TRBJ2-1	.	CASSLDGNSYNEQFF
TRBV5-1	.	TRBJ2-1	.	CASSRTVGVGREQFF
TRBV7-2	TRBD2	TRBJ2-1	.	CASSPGLALTDEQFF
TRBV5-1	TRBD2	TRBJ2-3	.	CASSLRLAGGFADTQYF
TRBV5-6	.	TRBJ1-2	.	CASSLDRAYGGYTF
TRBV11-2	TRBD1	TRBJ1-1	.	CASSPRTGRGTEAFF